This TCR beta chain was found in a study of blood T cells in healthy people across ages (dated by TCRdb to between 2014 and 2017). With regard to the full study: Template switching captured roughly one uniquely barcoded TCR beta cDNA molecule per two T cells in model experiments. To track age-related changes in TCR beta repertoire diversity, the study relied on deep sequencing normalized with unique cDNA molecular identifiers. Four age groups were formed from the donors: young (average approximately 15 years), middle-aged (around 39), aged (62) and long-lived (about 80). To avoid experimental bias, donors of different ages were distributed randomly across sequencing lanes. For two donors (one aged 18 to 30 and one aged 80 or older), the study analyzed two additional independent replicas of 1 million unique cDNA reads from the same blood draw. Here is what the overall study found, with its caveats: Because the CMV infection status of the donors was unknown, age-related changes in expanded clonotypes may potentially have been confounded. Total diversity estimates from one million sequenced T cells were considered lower bounds and underestimates. A strong correlation was found between observed TCR beta diversity and the percentage of naive T cells measured by flow cytometry. As age increased, observed TCR beta diversity per million T cells dropped in a roughly linear way, and a significant reduction was already evident by age 40. Bulk unsorted PBMC profiling prevented conclusive comparison of naive and antigen-experienced compartments. Compared with the aged group, the long-lived group had more naive CD4+ T cells, fewer expanded clones and increased TCR diversity, a pattern suggesting age selection.

The approximately 39 donors, aged roughly 6 to 95 years, were systemically healthy Caucasian individuals from Russia. Each donor gave approximately 9.4 milliliters of peripheral blood, drawn into EDTA-treated Vacutainer tubes. Ficoll-Paque density-gradient centrifugation was used to isolate PBMCs, with at least 6 million per sample. Trizol reagent was used to extract total RNA from PBMCs, with at least 5 micrograms per sample. For every donor, an aliquot of PBMCs went through flow cytometry to measure the percentages of naive CD45RAhigh/CD27high T cells. This clonotype has ten or more counts. Its antigen is not yet known. Base qualities are not provided; no much larger clone lies one nucleotide away. V drops 5 bases and J drops 8 bases, leaving 19 bases in between. The CDR3 spans 16 residues, from the cysteine through the phenylalanine. Left in the record is the CDR3 DNA by itself, 48 bases read in frame from the first base. According to the germline V gene (reference sequence), CDR1 reads SEHNR and CDR2 reads FQNEAQ.

Library method: 5' RACE. The sample was run on an Illumina HiSeq 2500. A second PCR of about 6 to 11 cycles was performed with a sample-barcoded 5' primer and a J-beta primer mix. Each TCR beta cDNA molecule received a unique molecular identifier from a template-switch 5' adaptor carrying 12 random nucleotides. At least 2.5 million CDR3-containing paired-end reads were obtained from each sample. All of the RNA was converted into first-strand cDNA using the Mint cDNA synthesis kit, with a TRBC-specific oligonucleotide serving as the primer. Following uracil-DNA glycosylase treatment, a first 18-cycle PCR with universal primers M1SS and BC2_uni_R was performed on all cDNA. In the paper's pipeline: Each sample was normalized by randomly selecting 1 million high-quality reads, each carrying a distinct molecular identifier. Reads sharing molecular identifiers were discarded rather than binned into consensus sequences. MiTCR, run with a Q25 quality threshold and the strictest error-elimination algorithm, handled CDR3 identification, clonotype clustering and error correction. A nonparametric unseen species model with Euler transformation was used to estimate a lower bound on total TCR beta diversity. In-frame beta chains were kept once TCRdb had trimmed the public reads at Q25 with fastp and called clones with MiXCR. Every entry covers one CDR3 protein and lists the most common genes and DNA from its rows. TCRdb's processing, not the authors', yielded these V and J calls. The sample table shows hundreds of thousands of distinct CDR3 sequences, and roughly 32% are seen once. Together, the top ten hold 15% of the sample.

The receptor comes from an elderly woman in good health. Donor details come from another sample of the same person, matched by shared clones. In this chain, TRBV7-9 is recombined with TRBJ1-6; the D gene is possibly TRBD1, with 6 bases matching. Sequenced sample: blood. The CDR3 protein: CASSPVGLAGDSPLHF. The DNA sequence is TGTGCCAGCAGCCCGGTTGGGTTAGCAGGGGATTCACCCCTCCACTTT.